The next 23 T cell receptor beta chains were all read from a single sample in a study of cytomegalovirus exposure and HLA in healthy donors. PCR primers comprised 60 Vbeta and 13 Jbeta primers. Profiled with immunoSEQ multiplex PCR; TCRdb holds only in-frame clones, not every one. There are 100,000 to 150,000 clones in the sample; approximately 78% occur only once, and over 5% lies in the top ten. The sample consisted of PBMCs. These receptors came from a woman between 35 and 50 years old in good health and CMV-seronegative.

In nucleotides, the CDR3 is TGCGCCAGCAGCTTGGACAGGGGGCTAGAGACCCAGTACTTC. It yields the protein CASSLDRGLETQYF. The rearrangement uses TRBV5-1 and TRBJ2-5; TRBD1 aligns across 9 bases. V lost 0 bases to trimming and J lost 4 bases; unmatched junction nucleotides: 1. CDR1 and CDR2 (germline): SGHRS, YFSETQ. The CDR3 is 14 residues long.

There are a few counts of this clone. The genes are TRBV5-6 and TRBJ1-2, with 10 nucleotides matching TRBD1. The V gene end was trimmed by 4 bases and the J gene end by 6 bases; junction bases not matched to a gene: 3. Germline values: CDR1 SGHDT, CDR2 YYEEEE. CDR3 length equals 13 residues. CDR3 region: CASSAGQGHGYTF. Here the CDR3 DNA reads TGTGCCAGCAGCGCGGGACAGGGGCATGGCTACACCTTC.

CDR3 sequence: CASSPWDRAYEQYF. For the CDR3, the DNA is TGTGCCAGCAGCCCATGGGACAGGGCCTACGAGCAGTACTTC. V usage is TRBV7-8 and J usage is TRBJ2-7; 9 positions agree with TRBD1. The CDR3 consists of 14 residues. Trimming cost V 5 bases and J 2 bases; bases outside gene matches: 4. Germline-derived CDR1 and CDR2 are SGHVS and FQNEAQ.

The chain uses TRBV28 and TRBJ2-2; the match to TRBD1 covers 7 bases. V was pared by 5 bases and J by 0 bases, with 9 bases of the junction left unmatched. Germline CDR1 is MDHEN and CDR2 is SYDVKM. The CDR3 runs 17 residues. The CDR3 region is CASSRHKQGPNTGELFF. CDR3 sequence (DNA): TGTGCCAGCAGTCGCCATAAACAGGGGCCGAACACCGGGGAGCTGTTTTTT.

This clone showed up just once. The V and J genes are TRBV7-2 and TRBJ2-1, with TRBD2 identical over 15 bases. The CDR3 extends over 16 amino acids. The ends lost 1 base at V and 10 bases at J; junction bases unmatched: 5. The V gene's germline CDR1 is SGHTA and CDR2 FQGNSA. The CDR3 spells CASSLVGGTSGGEQFF. In DNA form, the CDR3 reads TGTGCCAGCAGCTTAGTGGGTGGGACTAGCGGGGGGGAGCAGTTCTTC.

V is TRBV2 and J is TRBJ1-2, with 7 nucleotides matching TRBD1. The CDR3 consists of 12 residues. The trim removed 6 bases at V and 8 bases at J, leaving 6 bases unmatched. CDR1 is SNHLY and CDR2 is FYNNEI in the germline V gene. For the CDR3, the DNA is TGTGCCAGCAGGGGCCAGGGGGAGGGCTACACCTTC. The encoded protein is CASRGQGEGYTF. The full variable domain, its missing parts supplied by reference TRBV2 and TRBJ1-2, is EPEVTQTPSHQVTQMGQEVILRCVPISNHLYFYWYRQILGQKVEFLVSFYNNEISEKSEIFDDQFSVERPDGSNFTLKIRSTKLEDSAMYFCASRGQGEGYTFGSGTRLTVV.

V and J are TRBV6-5 and TRBJ2-5; unclear D gene. The J call could be wrong; TRBJ2-7 is a better fit for the DNA end. The CDR3 spans 11 residues. Looked up from germline, CDR1 is MNHEY and CDR2 is SVGAGI. The CDR3 spells CASSTHYEQYF. For the CDR3, the DNA is TGTGCCAGCAGTACCCACTACGAGCAGTACTTC.

This chain connects TRBV9 to TRBJ2-1; TRBD1 might be the D (6 bases). Trimming removed 0 bases at V and 0 bases at J, with 7 bases between. The CDR3 is 15 residues long. From germline, CDR1 is SGDLS and CDR2 YYNGEE. The DNA of the CDR3 is TGTGCCAGCAGCGTAGAAGGGGGCTCCTACAATGAGCAGTTCTTC. It is translated as CASSVEGGSYNEQFF.

The rearrangement joins TRBV18 to TRBJ1-3; no reliable D call. The CDR3 is 15 amino acids. Per the germline V gene, CDR1 is KGHSH and CDR2 is LQKENI. Trimming left V 1 base short and J 0 bases short, with 7 bases between. The CDR3: CASSPQYSSGNTIYF. CDR3 sequence (DNA): TGTGCCAGCTCACCACAATACAGCTCTGGAAACACCATATATTTT.

This chain joins TRBV5-1 and TRBJ2-5; D is perhaps TRBD2 (6 bases). Between the trimmed V and J ends, which lost 4 bases and 11 bases, there was a span of 21 bases. In germline, CDR1 is SGHRS, CDR2 YFSETQ. The CDR3 totals 14 residues. CDR3 sequence (DNA): TGCGCCAGCAGCCCCCGCGGGGCTCAACAGGAGCAGTACTTC. Translating it yields CASSPRGAQQEQYF.

With respect to this clone: Because the CDR3's place on the DNA is in doubt, the DNA is left out and the CDR3 is given as listed by TCRdb. The V call is TRBV19, the J call TRBJ2-1; TRBD2, the table's D call, was not compared with the DNA. The length of the CDR3 is 15 amino acids, counting both ends. Germline values: CDR1 LNHDA, CDR2 SQIVND (reference sequence). CDR3 region: CASTSGTSPNNEQFF.

The rearrangement joins TRBV4-1 to TRBJ2-7; D might be TRBD1 (6 bases). The germline V and J ends were trimmed by 1 base and 0 bases, with 13 bases remaining between them. The CDR3 covers 16 residues. In germline, CDR1 is MGHRA, CDR2 YSYEKL. The CDR3 region is CASSQVGGSRSYEQYF. CDR3 bases: TGCGCCAGCAGCCAAGTAGGGGGTTCCCGCTCCTACGAGCAGTACTTC.

The CDR3 here is CASSIPGGAGNTIYF. The CDR3 region has the DNA TGTGCCAGCAGTATCCCGGGTGGAGCTGGAAACACCATATATTTT. The chain employs TRBV6-1 and TRBJ1-3; D call uncertain. V was clipped by 5 bases and J by 2 bases, with 13 bases between them. This CDR3 spans 15 amino acids. CDR1 MNHNS and CDR2 SASEGT come from the germline V gene.

The rearrangement links TRBV5-1 to TRBJ2-3; 7 bases match TRBD2. Unmatched junction bases numbered 4, after V lost 3 bases and J lost 3 bases. This CDR3 spans 14 amino acids. Germline V gene lookup returns CDR1 SGHRS and CDR2 YFSETQ. CDR3 nucleotides: TGCGCCAGCAGCTCTGGGCGGGAGACAGATACGCAGTATTTT. Translated: CASSSGRETDTQYF.

This chain connects TRBV28 to TRBJ1-2, with D hard to call. CDR1 is MDHEN, CDR2 SYDVKM, per germline. Trimming removed 2 bases from V and 8 bases from J, with 12 bases in between. This CDR3 has 13 amino acids. The CDR3 DNA sequence: TGTGCCAGCAGTTTACGTGACACTAGGGGCTACACCTTC. It yields the protein CASSLRDTRGYTF.

V is TRBV9 and J is TRBJ2-1; 8 nucleotides align to TRBD2. Trimming at V came to 3 bases and at J to 10 bases, leaving 6 bases not matched to a gene. The CDR3 has 13 amino acids. Germline CDR1 reads SGDLS; CDR2 reads YYNGEE. The CDR3 sequence: CASSAAGVFEQFF. The CDR3 DNA is TGTGCCAGCAGCGCAGCGGGAGTCTTCGAGCAGTTCTTC.

This chain uses TRBV5-8 with TRBJ1-2, with TRBD1 identical over 8 bases. V was clipped by 2 bases and J by 4 bases; unmatched bases: 7. The V gene's germline CDR1 is SGHTS and CDR2 YDEGEE. CDR3 length: 15 amino acids. CDR3 DNA sequence: TGTGCCAGCAGCTTTCCCGGACAGGGTCCCTATGGCTACACCTTC. Translating it yields CASSFPGQGPYGYTF.

This clone occurred once. As DNA, the CDR3 is TGTGCCAGCAGTTTCCGGGGTGGCTACACCTTC. It specifies CASSFRGGYTF. The chain uses TRBV28 and TRBJ1-2; D not resolved. The germline V and J ends were trimmed by 3 bases and 7 bases, with 6 bases remaining between them. The germline V gene encodes CDR1 MDHEN and CDR2 SYDVKM. This CDR3 contains 11 residues.

The chain employs TRBV10-1 and TRBJ2-1; 7 bases line up with TRBD1. The CDR3 contains 12 residues. Germline values: CDR1 WNHNN, CDR2 SYGVQD (reference sequence). With V trimmed by 3 bases and J by 9 bases, 2 bases remained unmatched. The CDR3 is CASSDRDSEQFF. The CDR3 DNA is TGCGCCAGCAGTGATCGGGACAGTGAGCAGTTCTTC.

This chain uses TRBV7-9 with TRBJ1-1; 7 bases are shared with TRBD1. CDR3 length: 11 amino acids. Losses at the gene ends were 6 bases for V and 7 bases for J; bases not matched to a gene: 2. CDR1 is SEHNR, CDR2 FQNEAQ, per germline (reference sequence). The CDR3, as DNA: TGTGCCAGCAGTTGGACAGGTGAAGCTTTCTTT. Protein: CASSWTGEAFF.

Points on this clone: The conserved final phenylalanine or tryptophan is absent from the CDR3, which likely points to a read error. Because the CDR3's place on the DNA is in doubt, the DNA is left out and the CDR3 is given as listed by TCRdb. The chain couples TRBV21-1 to TRBJ2-7; the listed D gene, TRBD1, was not tested against the DNA. TRBV21-1 is termed a pseudogene. From its first to its last residue, the CDR3 has 10 amino acids. The CDR3 region is CASRYRTGPY.

The genes are TRBV6-1 and TRBJ1-1; maybe TRBD1 (6 bases). The CDR3 loop spans 15 amino acids. The germline V and J ends were trimmed by 6 bases and 0 bases, with 14 bases remaining between them. Germline V lookup: CDR1 MNHNS, CDR2 SASEGT. CDR3 protein: CASRVMAGVNTEAFF. CDR3 nucleotides: TGTGCCAGCAGGGTGATGGCAGGGGTGAACACTGAAGCTTTCTTT.

This clone occurred a few times. The genes are TRBV4-1 and TRBJ2-3; D not certain. The CDR3 has 13 residues. Germline V gene sequence: CDR1 MGHRA, CDR2 YSYEKL. V lost 0 bases, J lost 6 bases, and 7 bases lay in between. CDR3 amino acids: CASSQDNGDTQYF. The CDR3 DNA follows: TGCGCCAGCAGCCAAGATAACGGTGATACGCAGTATTTT.